Here is one TCR beta chain with its context. The antigen is unknown. This CDR3 comprises 15 residues. With 3 bases clipped from V and 7 bases from J, the junction kept 10 bases outside the gene matches. The germline V gene has CDR1 KGHSH and CDR2 LQKENI. These data come from a study of blood T cells in healthy people across ages. General study points: Across samples, TCR beta diversity tracked strongly with naive T cell percentage. Both naive CD4+ cell counts and diversity were greater in long-lived donors than in aged donors.

It was with a sample-barcoded 5' primer and a J-beta primer mix that a second PCR of roughly 7 to 12 cycles was run. In TCRdb, the 5' RACE reads were re-called with MiXCR into one record per CDR3 protein. The sample consists of about 720,000 distinct CDR3 sequences, around a fifth of them appearing once. This clonotype originated in a man aged 65 to 79 in good health. The chain couples TRBV18 to TRBJ1-2; TRBD1 agrees at 8 bases. Source material: blood. CDR3 loop: CASSPRAGGSIGYTF. CDR3 nucleotide sequence: TGTGCCAGCTCACCGCGGGCAGGGGGCTCAATTGGCTACACCTTC. Based on the CDR3 plus reference TRBV18 and TRBJ1-2, the full variable domain is NAGVMQNPRHLVRRRGQEARLRCSPMKGHSHVYWYRQLPEEGLKFMVYLQKENIIDESGMPKERFSAEFPKEGPSILRIQQVVRGDSAAYFCASSPRAGGSIGYTFGSGTRLTVV.